This is a list of T cell receptor beta chains from one sample in a study of T cell repertoires in cytomegalovirus infection. A single record per CDR3 protein comes from TCRdb applying MiXCR to the reads. The sample includes almost 550,000 distinct CDR3 sequences, more than 15% of them seen just once. Sequenced material: CD8+ T cells from PBMCs. Receptors were obtained from a human donor in good health (CMV status not recorded). Some clones in this sample may be carry-over from other donors' samples. The CDR3 runs from the conserved cysteine through the conserved F or W. A D gene is named only where the DNA matches it firmly. Some rows mark clone size as missing; the rest say once, few, many or name a class of expanded clone.

clone size: .
D gene: .
J gene: TRBJ1-3
V gene: TRBV7-9
CDR3 protein: CASSFLFLGGSGNTIYF
CDR3 DNA: TGTGCCAGCAGCTTTCTATTCCTCGGGGGCTCTGGAAACACCATATATTTT

clone size: few
D gene: TRBD1
J gene: TRBJ1-4
V gene: TRBV6-5
CDR3 protein: CASSIPGTAQLFF
CDR3 DNA: TGTGCCAGCAGTATTCCCGGGACAGCACAACTGTTTTTT

clone size: few
D gene: TRBD2
J gene: TRBJ2-3
V gene: TRBV20-1
CDR3 protein: CSARDSQREIRTDTQYF
CDR3 DNA: TGCAGTGCTAGAGATTCCCAGCGGGAGATTAGGACAGATACGCAGTATTTT

clone size: many
D gene: TRBD2
J gene: TRBJ2-5
V gene: TRBV7-6
CDR3 protein: CASSLEASGGHMTQYF
CDR3 DNA: TGTGCCAGCAGCTTAGAGGCTAGCGGGGGACATATGACCCAGTACTTC

clone size: many
D gene: .
J gene: TRBJ2-1
V gene: TRBV7-3
CDR3 protein: CASSLGLAPYNEQFF
CDR3 DNA: TGTGCCAGCAGCTTAGGTCTAGCACCCTACAATGAGCAGTTCTTC

clone size: few
D gene: .
J gene: TRBJ2-1
V gene: TRBV19
CDR3 protein: CASSMRTEIGNEQFF
CDR3 DNA: TGTGCCAGTAGTATGAGGACAGAGATTGGGAATGAGCAGTTCTTC

clone size: many
D gene: .
J gene: TRBJ2-1
V gene: TRBV10-3
CDR3 protein: CAISVVQSQGGNEQFF
CDR3 DNA: TGTGCCATCAGTGTAGTCCAGTCCCAAGGGGGCAATGAGCAGTTCTTC

clone size: many
D gene: .
J gene: TRBJ2-7
V gene: TRBV6-2/TRBV6-3
CDR3 protein: CASSYSLPGEQYF
CDR3 DNA: TGTGCCAGCAGTTACAGCCTCCCGGGCGAGCAGTACTTC

clone size: few
D gene: TRBD1
J gene: TRBJ1-1
V gene: TRBV19
CDR3 protein: CASSIVGGDRGNMNTEAFF
CDR3 DNA: TGTGCCAGTAGTATAGTGGGGGGGGACAGGGGAAATATGAACACTGAAGCTTTCTTT

clone size: few
D gene: TRBD1
J gene: TRBJ1-4
V gene: TRBV27
CDR3 protein: CASRVRGQGGRRLFF
CDR3 DNA: TGTGCCAGCAGGGTCCGGGGACAGGGAGGCCGCAGACTGTTTTTT

clone size: few
D gene: TRBD2
J gene: TRBJ2-3
V gene: TRBV20-1
CDR3 protein: CSAATSGSTTDTQYF
CDR3 DNA: TGCAGTGCTGCGACTAGCGGGAGTACCACAGATACGCAGTATTTT

clone size: .
D gene: .
J gene: TRBJ2-6
V gene: TRBV3-1
CDR3 protein: CASSQPRAPSGANVLTF
CDR3 DNA: TGTGCCAGCAGCCAACCGAGGGCCCCCTCTGGGGCCAACGTCCTGACTTTC

clone size: few
D gene: TRBD2
J gene: TRBJ2-7
V gene: TRBV4-1
CDR3 protein: CASSPGAGGPREQYF
CDR3 DNA: TGCGCCAGCAGCCCCGGAGCGGGGGGGCCGCGGGAGCAGTACTTC

clone size: few
D gene: TRBD1
J gene: TRBJ2-7
V gene: TRBV2
CDR3 protein: CASSEWGQGRDEQYF
CDR3 DNA: TGTGCCAGCAGTGAATGGGGACAGGGGAGAGACGAGCAGTACTTC

clone size: many
D gene: .
J gene: TRBJ1-4
V gene: TRBV24-1
CDR3 protein: CATSARGSEKLFF
CDR3 DNA: TGTGCCACCAGTGCCCGGGGCAGTGAAAAACTGTTTTTT

clone size: many
D gene: .
J gene: TRBJ1-5
V gene: TRBV11-2
CDR3 protein: CASSLSGWGTNQPQHF
CDR3 DNA: TGTGCCAGCAGCTTAAGTGGGTGGGGGACCAATCAGCCCCAGCATTTT

clone size: many
D gene: .
J gene: TRBJ2-7
V gene: TRBV20-1
CDR3 protein: CSARAIDSSYEQYF
CDR3 DNA: TGCAGTGCTAGAGCCATTGACAGTTCCTACGAGCAGTACTTC

clone size: many
D gene: TRBD2
J gene: TRBJ2-3
V gene: TRBV7-8
CDR3 protein: CASGRLAGGTDTQYF
CDR3 DNA: TGTGCCAGCGGCCGACTAGCGGGAGGCACAGATACGCAGTATTTT

clone size: many
D gene: TRBD2
J gene: TRBJ2-1
V gene: TRBV19
CDR3 protein: CASSLRGLAGYEQFF
CDR3 DNA: TGTGCCAGTAGTTTGAGGGGACTAGCGGGATATGAGCAGTTCTTC

clone size: .
D gene: .
J gene: TRBJ1-1
V gene: TRBV5-6
CDR3 protein: CARAEAFF
CDR3 DNA: TGTGCTAGGGCTGAAGCTTTCTTT

clone size: many
D gene: .
J gene: TRBJ1-1
V gene: TRBV12-3/TRBV12-4
CDR3 protein: CASSDDIEAFF
CDR3 DNA: TGTGCCAGCAGCGACGATATTGAAGCTTTCTTT

clone size: many
D gene: .
J gene: TRBJ2-1
V gene: TRBV7-8
CDR3 protein: CASSLHDGPSYNEQFF
CDR3 DNA: TGTGCCAGCAGCTTACATGACGGGCCCTCCTACAATGAGCAGTTCTTC

clone size: few
D gene: TRBD1
J gene: TRBJ1-2
V gene: TRBV9
CDR3 protein: CASSVGDSHNYGYTF
CDR3 DNA: TGTGCCAGCAGCGTAGGGGACAGCCACAACTATGGCTACACCTTC

clone size: many
D gene: .
J gene: TRBJ1-2
V gene: TRBV7-9
CDR3 protein: CASSGPFPTNYGYTF
CDR3 DNA: TGTGCCAGCAGCGGCCCTTTCCCCACTAACTATGGCTACACCTTC

clone size: .
D gene: .
J gene: TRBJ2-5
V gene: TRBV27
CDR3 protein: CASSLSWGDVEIQYF
CDR3 DNA: TGTGCCAGCAGTTTATCTTGGGGGGACGTGGAGATCCAGTACTTC

clone size: .
D gene: .
J gene: TRBJ1-5
V gene: TRBV12-3/TRBV12-4
CDR3 protein: CASSFSHRRGRNQPQHF
CDR3 DNA: TGTGCCAGCAGTTTCTCTCACAGGAGGGGACGCAATCAGCCCCAGCATTTT

clone size: few
D gene: TRBD2
J gene: TRBJ2-3
V gene: TRBV7-3
CDR3 protein: CASSPTSGGGTDTQYF
CDR3 DNA: TGTGCCAGCAGCCCGACTAGCGGGGGGGGCACAGATACGCAGTATTTT

clone size: few
D gene: TRBD1
J gene: TRBJ2-7
V gene: TRBV28
CDR3 protein: CASSRQGRYYEQYF
CDR3 DNA: TGTGCCAGCAGTCGACAGGGGCGCTACTACGAGCAGTACTTC

clone size: .
D gene: .
J gene: TRBJ2-2
V gene: TRBV7-9
CDR3 protein: CAGRLERSTGELFF
CDR3 DNA: TGTGCCGGCCGACTTGAAAGAAGTACCGGGGAGCTGTTTTTT

clone size: many
D gene: .
J gene: TRBJ2-1
V gene: TRBV7-9
CDR3 protein: CASSLASSGTPDKEQFF
CDR3 DNA: TGTGCCAGCAGCTTAGCATCATCCGGGACTCCCGACAAAGAGCAGTTCTTC

clone size: many
D gene: TRBD1
J gene: TRBJ1-2
V gene: TRBV15
CDR3 protein: CATSRPDRAGGHGYTF
CDR3 DNA: TGTGCCACCAGCAGGCCCGACAGGGCCGGCGGTCATGGCTACACCTTC

clone size: .
D gene: TRBD2
J gene: TRBJ2-1
V gene: TRBV9
CDR3 protein: CASSEGTSGTDQFF
CDR3 DNA: TGTGCCAGCAGCGAAGGGACTAGCGGGACCGATCAGTTCTTC

clone size: many
D gene: .
J gene: TRBJ2-1
V gene: TRBV5-6
CDR3 protein: CASAIGHEQFF
CDR3 DNA: TGTGCCAGCGCGATAGGGCATGAGCAGTTCTTC

clone size: many
D gene: .
J gene: TRBJ2-3
V gene: TRBV11-1
CDR3 protein: CASSLRLRTDTQYF
CDR3 DNA: TGTGCCAGCAGCTTGAGACTTCGCACAGATACGCAGTATTTT

clone size: many
D gene: TRBD2
J gene: TRBJ2-1
V gene: TRBV7-8
CDR3 protein: CASSPGGSPYNEQFF
CDR3 DNA: TGTGCCAGCAGCCCGGGGGGATCTCCCTACAATGAGCAGTTCTTC

clone size: few
D gene: .
J gene: TRBJ1-2
V gene: TRBV2
CDR3 protein: CASRKGRVGYTF
CDR3 DNA: TGTGCCAGCAGGAAGGGGAGGGTAGGCTACACCTTC

clone size: .
D gene: TRBD2
J gene: TRBJ2-3
V gene: TRBV27
CDR3 protein: CASSITSGSPTDTQYF
CDR3 DNA: TGTGCCAGCAGTATTACTAGCGGGAGTCCCACAGATACGCAGTATTTT

clone size: few
D gene: .
J gene: TRBJ2-3
V gene: TRBV27
CDR3 protein: CASSLSISTDTQYF
CDR3 DNA: TGTGCCAGCAGTTTATCGATAAGCACAGATACGCAGTATTTT

clone size: many
D gene: TRBD1
J gene: TRBJ2-7
V gene: TRBV7-9
CDR3 protein: CASSFSTGRTYEQYF
CDR3 DNA: TGTGCCAGCAGCTTTTCGACAGGGAGAACCTACGAGCAGTACTTC